The rows below give T cell receptor beta chains drawn from one sample of a study of T cell repertoires and HLA-DP antigens. The protocol was immunoSEQ multiplex PCR, while the TCRdb copy is restricted to in-frame clones and leaves out a portion. The sample lists about 110,000 clones, more than 85% occurring once. Their recognized antigens are unknown. Input material: CD4+ T cells from PBMCs. The source of these receptors is a woman aged 18-35 years in good health and CMV-seronegative. Each CDR3 is given with its conserved first and last residue. Each record gives: J gene, clone size, D gene, V gene, CDR3 protein, CDR3 DNA. The D gene is left open where the match is weak. The size of a clone is reported for some rows only, either as once, few or many, or as a class for expanded clones.

TRBJ1-4,NA,NA,TRBV4-2,CASSQSTATNEKLFF,TGTGCCAGCAGCCAGAGTACTGCAACTAATGAAAAACTGTTTTTT
TRBJ2-7,NA,NA,TRBV9,CASSAFSGSYEQYF,TGTGCCAGCAGCGCCTTTAGCGGCTCCTACGAGCAGTACTTC
TRBJ2-5,NA,TRBD2,TRBV30,CAWALGAGGGETQYF,TGTGCCTGGGCCCTGGGAGCGGGAGGCGGTGAGACCCAGTACTTC
TRBJ1-3,NA,NA,TRBV5-8,CASSQPPGNTIYF,TGTGCCAGCAGCCAGCCCCCTGGAAACACCATATATTTT
TRBJ1-1,NA,TRBD1,TRBV5-1,CASSLARTGPTPNTEAFF,TGCGCCAGCAGCTTGGCCCGGACAGGGCCGACCCCGAACACTGAAGCTTTCTTT
TRBJ1-3,NA,NA,TRBV9,CASSVGGNTIYF,TGTGCCAGCAGCGTAGGTGGAAACACCATATATTTT
TRBJ1-1,NA,NA,TRBV10-3,CAITLAENTEAFF,TGTGCCATCACCCTGGCAGAGAACACTGAAGCTTTCTTT
TRBJ1-2,NA,TRBD1,TRBV5-6,CASTYRGGYTF,TGTGCCAGCACCTACAGGGGTGGCTACACCTTC
TRBJ2-1,NA,TRBD2,TRBV5-4,CASSLTSGGNEQFF,TGTGCCAGCAGCTTGACTAGCGGGGGCAATGAGCAGTTCTTC
TRBJ1-6,NA,TRBD1,TRBV18,CASSPDRTNSPLHF,TGTGCCAGCTCACCGGACAGGACTAATTCACCCCTCCACTTT
TRBJ1-5,NA,NA,TRBV4-1,CASSQVATQGRNQPQHF,TGCGCCAGCAGCCAAGTCGCGACACAGGGAAGGAATCAGCCCCAGCATTTT
TRBJ2-1,NA,NA,TRBV4-2,CASSQDRISNEQFF,TGTGCCAGCAGCCAAGATCGAATTAGTAATGAGCAGTTCTTC
TRBJ1-1,NA,NA,TRBV6-1,CASTPGQLPEAFF,TGTGCCAGCACCCCCGGACAGCTACCTGAAGCTTTCTTT
TRBJ2-3,NA,TRBD2,TRBV11-2,CASSLGLAGDTQYF,TGTGCCAGCAGCCTAGGGTTAGCGGGAGATACGCAGTATTTT
TRBJ2-3,NA,TRBD1,TRBV11-2,CASSLADRFTDTQYF,TGTGCCAGCAGCTTAGCGGACAGGTTCACAGATACGCAGTATTTT
TRBJ1-5,once,TRBD1,TRBV7-6,CASSLATGGNQPQHF,TGTGCCAGCAGCTTAGCTACAGGGGGCAATCAGCCCCAGCATTTT
TRBJ2-2,NA,NA,TRBV18,CASSLQGSTGELFF,TGTGCCAGCTCACTACAGGGCAGCACCGGGGAGCTGTTTTTT
TRBJ2-2,NA,NA,TRBV2,CASSAGRTNTGELFF,TGTGCCAGCAGTGCGGGGAGAACGAACACCGGGGAGCTGTTTTTT
TRBJ2-3,NA,NA,TRBV10-3,CAISEGGHGTTVLF,TGTGCCATCAGTGAGGGCGGACACGGGACCACCGTCCTTTTT
TRBJ2-7,once,NA,TRBV4-1,CASSRLGTDEQYF,TGCGCCAGCAGCCGCTTGGGGACCGACGAGCAGTACTTC
TRBJ2-3,NA,TRBD2,TRBV15,CATSNRRAGGTDTQYF,TGTGCCACCAGCAACAGGAGAGCGGGAGGTACAGATACGCAGTATTTT
TRBJ2-1,NA,TRBD2,TRBV18,CASSPPPSGRNEQFF,TGTGCCAGCTCACCACCACCTAGCGGGAGGAATGAGCAGTTCTTC